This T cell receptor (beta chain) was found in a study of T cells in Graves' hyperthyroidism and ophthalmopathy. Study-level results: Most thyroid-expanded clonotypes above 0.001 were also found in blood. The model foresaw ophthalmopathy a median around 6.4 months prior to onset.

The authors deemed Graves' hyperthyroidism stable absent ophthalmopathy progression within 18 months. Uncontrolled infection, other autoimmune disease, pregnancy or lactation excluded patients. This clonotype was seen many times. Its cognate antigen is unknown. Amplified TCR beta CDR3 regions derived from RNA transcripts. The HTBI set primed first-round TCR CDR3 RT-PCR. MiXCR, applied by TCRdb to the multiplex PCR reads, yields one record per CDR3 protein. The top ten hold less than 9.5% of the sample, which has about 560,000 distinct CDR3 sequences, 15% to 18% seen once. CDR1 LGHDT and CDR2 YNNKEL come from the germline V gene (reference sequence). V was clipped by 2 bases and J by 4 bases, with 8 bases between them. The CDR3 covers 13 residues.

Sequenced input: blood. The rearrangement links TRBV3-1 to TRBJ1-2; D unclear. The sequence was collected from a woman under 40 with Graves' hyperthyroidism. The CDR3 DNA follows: TGTGCCAGCAGCCAAAAGGGCTCCTATGGCTACACCTTC. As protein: CASSQKGSYGYTF.